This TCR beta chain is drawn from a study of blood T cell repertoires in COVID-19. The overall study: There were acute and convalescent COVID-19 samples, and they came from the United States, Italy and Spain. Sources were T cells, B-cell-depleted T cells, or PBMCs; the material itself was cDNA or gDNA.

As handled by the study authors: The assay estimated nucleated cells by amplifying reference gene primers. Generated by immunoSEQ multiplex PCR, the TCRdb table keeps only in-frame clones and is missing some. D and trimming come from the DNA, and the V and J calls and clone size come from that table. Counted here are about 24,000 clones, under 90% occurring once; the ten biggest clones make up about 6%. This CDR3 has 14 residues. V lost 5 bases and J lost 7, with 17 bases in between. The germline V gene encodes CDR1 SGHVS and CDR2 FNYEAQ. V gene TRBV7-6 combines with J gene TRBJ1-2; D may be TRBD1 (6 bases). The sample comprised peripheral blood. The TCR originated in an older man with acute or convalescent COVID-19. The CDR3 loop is CASSRIPGDSGYTF. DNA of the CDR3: TGTGCCAGCAGCCGAATACCAGGGGATTCTGGCTACACCTTC. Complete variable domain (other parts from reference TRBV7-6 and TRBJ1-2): GAGVSQSPRYKVTKRGQDVALRCDPISGHVSLYWYRQALGQGPEFLTYFNYEAQQDKSGLPNDRFSAERPEGSISTLTIQRTEQRDSAMYRCASSRIPGDSGYTFGSGTRLTVV.